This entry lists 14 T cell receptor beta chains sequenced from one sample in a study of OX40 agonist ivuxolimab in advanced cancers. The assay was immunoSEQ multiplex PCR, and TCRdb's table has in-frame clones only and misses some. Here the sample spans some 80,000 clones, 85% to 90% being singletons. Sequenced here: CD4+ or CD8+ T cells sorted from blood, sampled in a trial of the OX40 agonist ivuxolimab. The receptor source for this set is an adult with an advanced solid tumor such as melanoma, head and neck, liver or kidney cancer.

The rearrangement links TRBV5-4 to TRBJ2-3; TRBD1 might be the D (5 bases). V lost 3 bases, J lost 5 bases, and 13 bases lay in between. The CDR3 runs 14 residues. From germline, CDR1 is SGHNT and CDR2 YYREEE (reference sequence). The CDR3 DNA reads TGTGCCAGCAGCTCCGCTCGCCAGGGAGATACGCAGTATTTT. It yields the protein CASSSARQGDTQYF.

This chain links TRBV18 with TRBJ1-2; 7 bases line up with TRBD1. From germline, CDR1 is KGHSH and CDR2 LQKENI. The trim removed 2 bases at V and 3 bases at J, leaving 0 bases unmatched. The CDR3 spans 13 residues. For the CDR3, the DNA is TGTGCCAGCTCACCAGACAGGGACTATGGCTACACCTTC. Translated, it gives CASSPDRDYGYTF.

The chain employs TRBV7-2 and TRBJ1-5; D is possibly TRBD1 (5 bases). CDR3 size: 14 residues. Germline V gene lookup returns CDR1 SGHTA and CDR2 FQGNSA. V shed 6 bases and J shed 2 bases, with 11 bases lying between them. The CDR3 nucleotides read TGTGCCAGCAGACCGACAGAGGGCAATCAGCCCCAGCATTTT. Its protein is CASRPTEGNQPQHF.

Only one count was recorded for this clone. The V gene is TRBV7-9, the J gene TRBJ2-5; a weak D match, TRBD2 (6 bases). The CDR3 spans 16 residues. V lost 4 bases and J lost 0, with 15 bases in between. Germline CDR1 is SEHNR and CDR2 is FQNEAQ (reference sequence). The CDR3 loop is CASSSLGTLYQETQYF. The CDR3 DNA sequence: TGTGCCAGCAGCTCCCTCGGGACTTTGTACCAAGAGACCCAGTACTTC. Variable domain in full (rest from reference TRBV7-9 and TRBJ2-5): DTGVSQNPRHKITKRGQNVTFRCDPISEHNRLYWYRQTLGQGPEFLTYFQNEAQLEKSRLLSDRFSAERPKGSFSTLEIQRTEQGDSAMYLCASSSLGTLYQETQYFGPGTRLLVL.

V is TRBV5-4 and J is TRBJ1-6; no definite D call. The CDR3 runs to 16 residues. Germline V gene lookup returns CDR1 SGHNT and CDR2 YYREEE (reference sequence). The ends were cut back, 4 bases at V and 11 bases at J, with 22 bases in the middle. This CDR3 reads CASSTNPGLPRTPLHF. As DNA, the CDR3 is TGTGCCAGCAGCACGAATCCGGGTCTCCCACGTACACCCCTCCACTTT.

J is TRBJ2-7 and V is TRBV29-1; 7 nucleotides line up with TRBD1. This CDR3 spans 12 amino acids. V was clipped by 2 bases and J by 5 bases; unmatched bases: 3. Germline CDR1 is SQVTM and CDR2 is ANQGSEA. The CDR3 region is CSVERDSNEQYF. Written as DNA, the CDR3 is TGCAGCGTTGAAAGGGACAGCAACGAGCAGTACTTC.

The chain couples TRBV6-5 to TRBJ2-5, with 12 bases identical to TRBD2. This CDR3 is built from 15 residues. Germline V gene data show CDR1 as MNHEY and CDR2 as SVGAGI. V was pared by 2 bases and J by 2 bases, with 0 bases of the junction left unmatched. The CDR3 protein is CASSYLAGGQETQYF. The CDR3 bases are TGTGCCAGCAGTTACCTAGCGGGGGGGCAAGAGACCCAGTACTTC.

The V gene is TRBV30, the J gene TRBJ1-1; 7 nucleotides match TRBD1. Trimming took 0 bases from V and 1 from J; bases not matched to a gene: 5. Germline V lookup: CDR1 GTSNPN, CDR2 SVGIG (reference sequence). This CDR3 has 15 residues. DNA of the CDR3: TGTGCCTGGAGTGTATACAGGGGAGGGAACACTGAAGCTTTCTTT. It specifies CAWSVYRGGNTEAFF.

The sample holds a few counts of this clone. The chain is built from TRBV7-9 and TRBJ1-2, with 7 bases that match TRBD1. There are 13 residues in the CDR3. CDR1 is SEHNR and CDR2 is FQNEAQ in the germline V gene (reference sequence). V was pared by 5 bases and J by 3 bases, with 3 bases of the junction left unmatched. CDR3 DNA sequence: TGTGCCAGCAGCCAGGACAGGTACTATGGCTACACCTTC. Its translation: CASSQDRYYGYTF.

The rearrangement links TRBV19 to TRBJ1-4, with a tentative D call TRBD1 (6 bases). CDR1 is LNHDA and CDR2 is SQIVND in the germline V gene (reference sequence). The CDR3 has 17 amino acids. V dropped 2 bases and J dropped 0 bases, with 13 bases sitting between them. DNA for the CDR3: TGTGCCAGTAGTATAAGCCGGACAGCTGCAACTAATGAAAAACTGTTTTTT. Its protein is CASSISRTAATNEKLFF. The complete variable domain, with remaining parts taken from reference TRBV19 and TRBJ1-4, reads DGGITQSPKYLFRKEGQNVTLSCEQNLNHDAMYWYRQDPGQGLRLIYYSQIVNDFQKGDIAEGYSVSREKKESFPLTVTSAQKNPTAFYLCASSISRTAATNEKLFFGSGTQLSVL.

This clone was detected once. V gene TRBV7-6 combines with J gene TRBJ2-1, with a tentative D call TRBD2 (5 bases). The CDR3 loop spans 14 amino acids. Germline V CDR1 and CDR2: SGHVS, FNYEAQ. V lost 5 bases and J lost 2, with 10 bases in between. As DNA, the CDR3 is TGTGCCAGCAGCACGGGGTTCACCTACAATGAGCAGTTCTTC. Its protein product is CASSTGFTYNEQFF.

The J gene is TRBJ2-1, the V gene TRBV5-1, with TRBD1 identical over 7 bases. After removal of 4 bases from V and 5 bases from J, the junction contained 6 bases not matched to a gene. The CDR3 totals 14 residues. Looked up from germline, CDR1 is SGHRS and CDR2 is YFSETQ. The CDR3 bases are TGCGCCAGCAGCCGGGCGGACAGGAACAATGAGCAGTTCTTC. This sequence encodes CASSRADRNNEQFF.

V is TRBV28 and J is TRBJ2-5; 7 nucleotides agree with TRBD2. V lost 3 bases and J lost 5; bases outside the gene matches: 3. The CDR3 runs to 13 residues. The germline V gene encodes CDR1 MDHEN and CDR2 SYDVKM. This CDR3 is CASSFFGRETQYF. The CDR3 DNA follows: TGTGCCAGCAGTTTTTTCGGGAGGGAGACCCAGTACTTC.

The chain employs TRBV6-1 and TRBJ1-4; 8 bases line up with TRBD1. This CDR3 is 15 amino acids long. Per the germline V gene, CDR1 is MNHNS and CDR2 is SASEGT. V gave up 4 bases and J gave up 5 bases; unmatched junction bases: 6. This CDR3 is CASSARQGRNEKLFF. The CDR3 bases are TGTGCCAGCAGTGCCCGACAGGGGCGAAATGAAAAACTGTTTTTT.